The rows below give T cell receptor beta chains drawn from one sample of a study of immune characterization of retroperitoneal liposarcoma. TCRdb re-analysed the PCR reads in MiXCR, keeping a single row per CDR3 protein. The table has roughly 9,700 distinct CDR3 sequences, 28% seen once; the top ten hold 8.5%. The sample was tumor tissue. These receptors were taken from a female donor with retroperitoneal liposarcoma. Each CDR3 is given with its conserved first and last residue. The D gene is left open where the match is weak. Clone size is shown for a subset of rows, as once, few, many or a class of expanded clone.

>14|TRBV6-1|NA|NA|TRBJ1-3
CASSYRGSGNTIYF
TGTGCCAGCTCCTATAGGGGGTCCGGAAACACCATATATTTT
>13|TRBV6-1|many|NA|TRBJ2-1
CASSYRNQETQFF
TGTGCCAGCAGTTATAGGAACCAAGAGACCCAGTTCTTC
>15|TRBV12-3/TRBV12-4|NA|NA|TRBJ1-1
CASSQIQGGNTEAFF
TGTGCCAGCAGCCAAATTCAAGGGGGAAACACTGAAGCTTTCTTT
>16|TRBV6-6|NA|TRBD2|TRBJ2-5
CASRLLAGGADATQYF
TGTGCCAGCAGGCTCCTAGCGGGAGGGGCTGATGCGACCCAGTACTTC
>15|TRBV12-3/TRBV12-4|few|NA|TRBJ2-1
CASSFRTYSYNEQFF
TGTGCCAGCAGTTTTCGCACATACTCCTACAATGAGCAGTTCTTC
>16|TRBV6-1|few|NA|TRBJ1-3
CASSYGQGRSGNTIYF
TGTGCCAGCTCCTACGGGCAGGGGCGCTCTGGAAACACCATATATTTT
>15|TRBV7-8|NA|NA|TRBJ1-2
CASSLAGLLNYGYTF
TGTGCCAGCAGCTTAGCAGGGCTACTAAACTATGGCTACACCTTC
>11|TRBV6-6|NA|NA|TRBJ1-5
CASSSMEPQHF
TGTGCCAGCAGCTCCATGGAACCCCAGCATTTT
>15|TRBV6-1|NA|NA|TRBJ2-2
CASRGGPPDTGELFF
TGTGCCAGCAGGGGGGGCCCCCCGGACACCGGGGAGCTGTTTTTT
>14|TRBV11-2|many|TRBD2|TRBJ2-1
CASSLAGGQETQFF
TGTGCCAGCAGCTTAGCGGGGGGTCAAGAGACCCAGTTCTTC
>14|TRBV27|many|NA|TRBJ2-7
CASSVQRNRNEQYF
TGTGCCAGCAGCGTGCAAAGGAATCGGAATGAGCAGTACTTC
>15|TRBV6-1|NA|TRBD2|TRBJ2-1
CASSEGGGRYNEQFF
TGTGCCAGCAGTGAAGGCGGGGGACGATACAATGAGCAGTTCTTC